This entry lists 23 T cell receptor beta chains sequenced from one sample in a study of shared clonotypes between healthy human individuals (TCRdb year 2020). CD8 naive samples consisted of CD45RO-negative cells that were positively selected for CCR7, yielding a CD45RA+CCR7+ population without TemRA cells. Library preparation was by the immunoSEQ multiplex PCR assay. In TCRdb, the immuneACCESS table is reduced to in-frame sequences with V and J assigned. These tables do not hold every clone; where another copy was compared, an unresolved V gene accounts for under half, and the others remain unexplained. The sample contains approximately 720,000 clones, about 91% of them found a single time. In total, the top ten clones hold roughly 22% of the sample. Sequenced sample: naive CD8+ T cells sorted from blood. What this sample's cell subset or site label stands for: CD45RA+CCR7+. All receptors come from a man aged 25 to 45 in good health.

With regard to this clone: This same CDR3 is encoded by further DNA sequences in the sample. The chain uses TRBV9 and TRBJ1-5; D gene ambiguous. Between the trimmed V and J ends, which lost 3 bases and 4 bases, there was a span of 8 bases. The CDR3 extends over 13 amino acids. Germline V gives CDR1 SGDLS, CDR2 YYNGEE. The CDR3 DNA is TGTGCCAGCAGCGATAGAGGAAATCAGCCCCAGCATTTT. Translation: CASSDRGNQPQHF.

The J gene is TRBJ2-5, the V gene TRBV4-1; D remains ambiguous. Trimming took off 0 bases at V and 1 base at J, with 9 bases between the two ends. Germline lookup yields CDR1 MGHRA and CDR2 YSYEKL. This CDR3 is built from 15 residues. The DNA of the CDR3 is TGCGCCAGCAGCCAAGATCAGTTGGGCCAAGAGACCCAGTACTTC. Translation: CASSQDQLGQETQYF.

Comments on this clone: The junction departs from germline at one end; a sequencing error may be responsible. The chain recombines TRBV7-7 with TRBJ2-5; D may match TRBD1 or TRBD2 (5 bases each). Germline lookup yields CDR1 SSHAT and CDR2 FNYEAQ (reference sequence). The CDR3 runs to 15 residues. The CDR3 nucleotides read TGTGCTAGCAGCTTAGAATTTCGGGGCACGGAGACCCAGTACTTC. Translating gives CASSLEFRGTETQYF.

The chain combines TRBV6-6 with TRBJ1-1, with no clear D. Trimming removed 2 bases at V and 5 bases at J, with 9 bases between. CDR3 length: 13 amino acids. Germline CDR1 is MNHNY and CDR2 is SVGAGI (reference sequence). For the CDR3, the DNA is TGTGCCAGCAGTTACACATTAAGAACTGAAGCTTTCTTT. Its protein is CASSYTLRTEAFF.

The chain is built from TRBV30 and TRBJ2-1; D gene unclear. Germline V gene lookup returns CDR1 GTSNPN and CDR2 SVGIG (reference sequence). CDR3 length: 13 residues. Trimming pared 0 bases from V and 0 bases from J, leaving 3 bases between. The CDR3: CAWSVHSYNEQFF. For the CDR3, the DNA is TGTGCCTGGAGTGTTCACTCCTACAATGAGCAGTTCTTC.

The chain is built from TRBV4-3 and TRBJ2-1, with 9 bases fitting TRBD2. Germline CDR1 and CDR2: LGHNA and YSLEER. Trimming cost V 1 base and J 3 bases; bases outside gene matches: 13. CDR3 size: 19 residues. The CDR3 sequence is CASSQGYLGSGSIYNEQFF. The CDR3 nucleotides are TGCGCCAGCAGCCAAGGGTATTTGGGTAGCGGGAGTATCTACAATGAGCAGTTCTTC.

V usage is TRBV5-1 and J usage is TRBJ2-1; tentatively, D is TRBD1 or TRBD2 (5 bases each). CDR3 size: 15 residues. The V and J ends lost 2 bases and 0 bases respectively, with 9 bases between them. Germline V gene lookup returns CDR1 SGHRS and CDR2 YFSETQ. CDR3 protein: CASSFDGGSYNEQFF. The CDR3, as DNA: TGCGCCAGCAGCTTTGATGGGGGCTCCTACAATGAGCAGTTCTTC.

This clone occurred once. The chain combines TRBV14 with TRBJ2-7; TRBD1 aligns across 7 bases. Trimming took 3 bases from V and 4 from J; bases not matched to a gene: 9. CDR1 is SGHDN, CDR2 FVKESK, per germline. The CDR3 length is 15 residues. CDR3 region: CASSQMGQPRYEQYF. In DNA, the CDR3 is TGTGCCAGCAGCCAGATGGGACAGCCTAGGTACGAGCAGTACTTC.

The chain carries TRBV7-7 and TRBJ2-1, with 8 bases aligning to TRBD1. There are 14 residues in the CDR3. Germline V gene data show CDR1 as SSHAT and CDR2 as FNYEAQ (reference sequence). V was clipped by 4 bases and J by 8 bases; unmatched bases: 7. CDR3 residues: CASSSDRGGDEQFF. The CDR3, as DNA: TGTGCCAGCAGCTCAGACAGGGGAGGAGATGAGCAGTTCTTC.

The chain is built from TRBV14 and TRBJ2-2; D gene uncertain. The length of the CDR3 is 14 residues. Per germline, CDR1 SGHDN and CDR2 FVKESK. The V end lost 3 bases, the J end lost 4 bases, and 9 bases lay between the germline ends. CDR3 sequence: CASSHQRTTGELFF. The CDR3 DNA sequence: TGTGCCAGCAGCCATCAACGTACCACCGGGGAGCTGTTTTTT.

This rearrangement joins TRBV6-1 to TRBJ1-5, with D unresolved. V was shortened by 2 bases and J by 4 bases, with 6 bases between the two germline ends. Germline V gene data show CDR1 as MNHNS and CDR2 as SASEGT. This CDR3 has 13 residues. The CDR3 DNA sequence: TGTGCCAGCAGTGAATTTGGGAATCAGCCCCAGCATTTT. Protein: CASSEFGNQPQHF.

J is TRBJ1-2 and V is TRBV7-6; the D is unclear. V gave up 4 bases and J gave up 3 bases, with 9 bases separating them. The CDR3 spans 13 residues. CDR1 and CDR2 from the germline V gene are SGHVS and FNYEAQ. For the CDR3, the DNA is TGTGCCAGCAGCTATTTGGTCGACTATGGCTACACCTTC. This sequence encodes CASSYLVDYGYTF.

Points on this clone: The germline gene is not matched at one end of the junction; a read error may be the cause. The rearrangement links TRBV18 to TRBJ2-1; weak D call: TRBD1 (6 bases). Germline assignment: CDR1 KGHSH and CDR2 LQKENI. CDR3 length equals 14 residues. The CDR3 loop is CASAPMDSYNEQFF. The CDR3 coding sequence is TGTGCCAGCGCACCAATGGACAGCTACAATGAGCAGTTCTTC.

The V and J genes are TRBV7-9 and TRBJ1-2; 7 bases align to TRBD1. The CDR3 totals 14 residues. Germline CDR1 and CDR2: SEHNR and FQNEAQ (reference sequence). The trim removed 3 bases at V and 8 bases at J, leaving 9 bases unmatched. CDR3 protein: CASSFTGETSGYTF. The CDR3 bases are TGTGCCAGCAGCTTCACAGGGGAGACTTCCGGCTACACCTTC.

The chain links TRBV11-3 to TRBJ2-2, with 13 positions matching TRBD2. Trimming removed 5 bases from V and 4 bases from J; junction bases left unmatched: 4. This CDR3 has 16 amino acids. The germline V gene encodes CDR1 SGHNT and CDR2 YENEEA. The CDR3 DNA reads TGTGCCAGCAGCCTCAGGACTAGCGGGAGCACCGGGGAGCTGTTTTTT. Translation: CASSLRTSGSTGELFF.

The genes are TRBV6-4 and TRBJ1-5, with 7 bases aligning to TRBD1. The CDR3 runs 20 residues. With V trimmed by 6 bases and J by 0 bases, 20 bases remained unmatched. Germline values: CDR1 MRHNA, CDR2 SNTAGT. The CDR3 protein is CASRKRRQGGVVISNQPQHF. CDR3 coding DNA: TGTGCCAGCAGAAAACGACGCCAGGGGGGAGTGGTAATTAGCAATCAGCCCCAGCATTTT.

V gene TRBV28 combines with J gene TRBJ2-1; TRBD1 matches at 9 bases. The germline gives CDR1 MDHEN, CDR2 SYDVKM. This CDR3 has 13 residues. J lost 7 bases, V lost 6 bases, and 4 bases had no gene match. The CDR3 region is CASRRDRDNEQFF. CDR3 nucleotide sequence: TGTGCCAGCAGACGGGACAGGGATAATGAGCAGTTCTTC.

This rearrangement joins TRBV7-9 to TRBJ2-3; TRBD2 might be the D (6 bases). The V end was cut by 1 base, the J end by 2 bases, with 13 bases between. The CDR3 runs 16 residues. Per the germline V gene, CDR1 is SEHNR and CDR2 is FQNEAQ (reference sequence). The CDR3 sequence: CASSLVVGGITDTQYF. The CDR3 nucleotides read TGTGCCAGCAGCTTAGTGGTCGGAGGGATCACAGATACGCAGTATTTT.

The sample holds one count of this clone. In DNA form, the CDR3 reads TGTGCCAGCAAAGGTTCCGGGGATCCCACAGATACGCAGTATTTT. This codes for CASKGSGDPTDTQYF. The chain uses TRBV6-1 and TRBJ2-3; the D gene is possibly TRBD2 (5 bases). In germline, CDR1 is MNHNS, CDR2 SASEGT. With 7 bases removed from V and 2 bases from J, the gap between germline ends came to 16 bases. This CDR3 comprises 15 residues.

Remarks on this clone: A read error may produce the germline difference seen at one junction end. The V and J genes are TRBV7-7 and TRBJ2-5, with 9 bases lining up with TRBD2. The CDR3 totals 15 residues. Germline CDR1 and CDR2: SSHAT and FNYEAQ (reference sequence). CDR3 DNA sequence: TGTGCTAGCAGCTTGCGGGGGGGATACCAAGAGACCCAGTACTTC. Translating gives CASSLRGGYQETQYF.

V gene TRBV9 combines with J gene TRBJ1-2; no clear D gene. The CDR3 has 16 residues. The V gene's germline CDR1 is SGDLS and CDR2 YYNGEE. V lost 0 bases and J lost 7, with 19 bases in between. The CDR3 region has the DNA TGTGCCAGCAGCGTAGCCCCCTCAGAGGTGGGAGGTGGCTACACCTTC. Its protein product is CASSVAPSEVGGGYTF.

The rearrangement links TRBV6-6 to TRBJ2-7, with 10 bases identical to TRBD2. Germline V gene lookup returns CDR1 MNHNY and CDR2 SVGAGI (reference sequence). J was trimmed by 4 bases and V by 4 bases; bases with no gene match: 1. CDR3 length: 13 residues. For the CDR3, the DNA is TGTGCCAGCAGTTCTAGCGGGAGTTACGAGCAGTACTTC. Protein product: CASSSSGSYEQYF.

This chain joins TRBV6-6 and TRBJ2-7, with D unresolved. CDR1 is MNHNY and CDR2 is SVGAGI in the germline V gene (reference sequence). The CDR3 spans 15 residues. The V and J ends lost 0 bases and 0 bases respectively, with 9 bases between them. The CDR3 sequence is CASSYSTGDSYEQYF. CDR3 nucleotide sequence: TGTGCCAGCAGTTACTCGACTGGGGACTCCTACGAGCAGTACTTC.